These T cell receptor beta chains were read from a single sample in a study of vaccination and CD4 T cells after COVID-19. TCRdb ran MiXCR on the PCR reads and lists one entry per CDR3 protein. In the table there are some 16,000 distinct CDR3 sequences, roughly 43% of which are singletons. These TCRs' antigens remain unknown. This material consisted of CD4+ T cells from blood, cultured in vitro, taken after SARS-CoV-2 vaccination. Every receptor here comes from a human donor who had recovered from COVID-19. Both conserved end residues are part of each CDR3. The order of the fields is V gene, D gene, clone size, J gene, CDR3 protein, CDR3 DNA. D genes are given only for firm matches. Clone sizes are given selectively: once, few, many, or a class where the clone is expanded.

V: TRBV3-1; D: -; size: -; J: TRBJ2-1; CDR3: CASSPARDPPVQFF; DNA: TGTGCCAGCAGCCCCGCTCGGGACCCACCTGTCCAGTTCTTC
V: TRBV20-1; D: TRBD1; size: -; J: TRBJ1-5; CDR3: CSARDIRDRGIGSNQPQHF; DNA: TGCAGTGCTAGAGATATACGGGACAGGGGGATCGGTAGCAATCAGCCCCAGCATTTT
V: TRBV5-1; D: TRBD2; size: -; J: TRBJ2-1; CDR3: CASSPQLAGGVGKEQFF; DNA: TGCGCCAGCAGCCCCCAACTAGCGGGAGGGGTTGGGAAGGAGCAGTTCTTC
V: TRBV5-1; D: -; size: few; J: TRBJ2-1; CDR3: CASSLANRDNEQFF; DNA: TGCGCCAGCAGCTTGGCCAACAGGGACAATGAGCAGTTCTTC
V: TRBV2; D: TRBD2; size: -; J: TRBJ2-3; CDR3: CASSGQPIGTEGLAVVPDTQYF; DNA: TGTGCCAGCAGTGGACAACCAATCGGGACAGAGGGACTAGCGGTTGTTCCAGATACGCAGTATTTT
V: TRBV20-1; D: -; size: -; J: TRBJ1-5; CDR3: CSARETGNQPQHF; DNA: TGCAGTGCTAGGGAGACAGGTAATCAGCCCCAGCATTTT
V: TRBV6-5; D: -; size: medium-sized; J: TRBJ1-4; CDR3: CASSSQGSLEKLFF; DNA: TGTGCCAGCAGTTCCCAAGGATCGCTTGAAAAACTGTTTTTT
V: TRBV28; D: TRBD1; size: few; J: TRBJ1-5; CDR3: CASSSPTGGIRTQPQHF; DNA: TGTGCCAGCAGTTCCCCGACAGGGGGGATTAGGACTCAGCCCCAGCATTTT
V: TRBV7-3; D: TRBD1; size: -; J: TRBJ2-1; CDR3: CASSRGDRVGNEQFF; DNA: TGTGCCAGCAGCCGCGGAGACAGGGTTGGGAATGAGCAGTTCTTC
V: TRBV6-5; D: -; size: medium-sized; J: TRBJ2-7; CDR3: CASSYGLASGEQYF; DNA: TGTGCCAGCAGTTACGGGCTAGCGAGTGGAGAGCAGTACTTC
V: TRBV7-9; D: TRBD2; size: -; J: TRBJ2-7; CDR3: CASSFSLLFGRESTYEQYF; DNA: TGTGCCAGCAGCTTCTCTCTTTTATTCGGGCGGGAGTCCACCTACGAGCAGTACTTC
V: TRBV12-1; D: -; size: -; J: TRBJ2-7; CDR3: CASSPGTGGDARLYEQYF; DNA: TGTGCCAGCAGCCCCGGGACAGGGGGCGACGCAAGACTCTACGAGCAGTACTTC
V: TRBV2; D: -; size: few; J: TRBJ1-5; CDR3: CASTREMDSNQPQHF; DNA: TGTGCCAGCACGAGGGAGATGGATAGCAATCAGCCCCAGCATTTT
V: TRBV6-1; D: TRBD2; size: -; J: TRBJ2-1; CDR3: CASRGLVSGSRNEQFF; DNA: TGTGCCAGCAGGGGACTGGTTAGCGGGAGTAGAAATGAGCAGTTCTTC
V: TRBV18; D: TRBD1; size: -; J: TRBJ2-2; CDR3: CASSPNGQGGVPNTGELFF; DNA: TGTGCCAGCTCACCAAACGGACAGGGGGGCGTCCCGAACACCGGGGAGCTGTTTTTT
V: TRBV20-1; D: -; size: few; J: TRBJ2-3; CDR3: CSASTASEVTDTQYF; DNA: TGCAGTGCCTCCACGGCGTCAGAGGTGACAGATACGCAGTATTTT
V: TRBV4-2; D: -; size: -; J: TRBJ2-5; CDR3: CASSQEAGETQYF; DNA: TGTGCCAGCAGCCAAGAGGCTGGAGAGACCCAGTACTTC
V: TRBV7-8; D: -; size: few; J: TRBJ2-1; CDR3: CASSFRLGRYNEQFF; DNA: TGTGCCAGCAGCTTCCGACTAGGGAGGTACAATGAGCAGTTCTTC
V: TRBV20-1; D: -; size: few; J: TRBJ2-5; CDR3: CSADLAGVGETQYF; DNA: TGCAGTGCTGACCTAGCTGGCGTAGGAGAGACCCAGTACTTC
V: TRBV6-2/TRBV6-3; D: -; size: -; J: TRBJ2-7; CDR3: CASSRTAGEQYF; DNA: TGTGCCAGCAGTCGGACCGCTGGGGAGCAGTACTTC
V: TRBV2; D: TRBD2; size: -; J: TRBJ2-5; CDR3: CASRDYGRQETQYF; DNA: TGTGCCAGCCGGGACTACGGGCGTCAAGAGACCCAGTACTTC
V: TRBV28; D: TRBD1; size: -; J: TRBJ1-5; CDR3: CASSSGQASNQPQHF; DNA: TGTGCCAGCAGTTCAGGACAGGCTAGCAATCAGCCCCAGCATTTT
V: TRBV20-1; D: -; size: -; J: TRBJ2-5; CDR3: CSASPGVVGTQYF; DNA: TGCAGTGCTAGCCCCGGGGTAGTCGGGACCCAGTACTTC
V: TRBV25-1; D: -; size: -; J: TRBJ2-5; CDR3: CASSEPGQETQYF; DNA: TGTGCCAGCAGTGAACCGGGACAAGAGACCCAGTACTTC
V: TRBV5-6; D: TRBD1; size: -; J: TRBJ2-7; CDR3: CASSWTGPSYEQYF; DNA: TGTGCCAGCAGCTGGACAGGGCCGTCCTACGAGCAGTACTTC
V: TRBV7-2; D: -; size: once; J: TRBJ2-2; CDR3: CASSLVRLSGELFF; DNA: TGTGCCAGCAGCTTAGTAAGGCTCTCCGGGGAGCTGTTTTTT
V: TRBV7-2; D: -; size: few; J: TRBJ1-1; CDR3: CASSSRVVMNTEAFF; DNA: TGTGCCAGCAGCTCCCGGGTGGTCATGAACACTGAAGCTTTCTTT
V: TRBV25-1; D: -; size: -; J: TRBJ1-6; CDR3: CASRTDSYNSPLHF; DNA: TGTGCCAGCAGAACGGACAGCTATAATTCACCCCTCCACTTT
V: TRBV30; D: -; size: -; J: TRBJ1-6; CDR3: CAWSGLLGINSPLHF; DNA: TGTGCCTGGAGCGGACTTTTGGGGATCAATTCACCCCTCCACTTT
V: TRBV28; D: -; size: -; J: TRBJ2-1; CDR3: CASNYRGPPPTSSYNEQFF; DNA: TGTGCCAGCAACTACCGGGGACCTCCCCCCACAAGCTCCTACAATGAGCAGTTCTTC
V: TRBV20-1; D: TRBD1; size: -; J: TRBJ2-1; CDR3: CSARPPTGTGNTPSSYNEQFF; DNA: TGCAGTGCTAGACCACCCACCGGGACAGGGAATACTCCGAGCTCCTACAATGAGCAGTTCTTC